Presented here are 18 T cell receptor beta chains from one specimen sequenced in a study of blood T cell repertoires in COVID-19. The table came from immunoSEQ multiplex PCR; TCRdb's copy has only in-frame clones and leaves some out. This sample has under 95,000 clones, with more than 75% found just once. Source material: peripheral blood. The source is a man aged 35 to 55 with acute or convalescent COVID-19.

The chain employs TRBV27 and TRBJ2-1; 8 nucleotides line up with TRBD2. Germline CDR1 is MNHEY and CDR2 is SMNVEV (reference sequence). The trim removed 3 bases at V and 4 bases at J, leaving 11 bases unmatched. This CDR3 spans 17 amino acids. The DNA for the CDR3 is TGTGCCAGCAGTTTTTCGGCTCGTAGCGGGGCATACAATGAGCAGTTCTTC. Translating gives CASSFSARSGAYNEQFF.

The V gene is TRBV6-5, the J gene TRBJ1-2; D unclear. The length of the CDR3 is 14 residues. Deletions cut 5 bases from V and 4 bases from J, with 14 bases between. Germline V gene lookup returns CDR1 MNHEY and CDR2 SVGAGI. The CDR3 region has the DNA TGTGCCAGCAGTCCAGACGGAGGAGGCTATGGCTACACCTTC. This codes for CASSPDGGGYGYTF.

This clone showed up just once. V is TRBV30 and J is TRBJ1-1; TRBD1 is a possible D gene (6 bases). The CDR3 has 13 amino acids. V lost 1 base and J lost 1, with 7 bases in between. The germline gives CDR1 GTSNPN, CDR2 SVGIG (reference sequence). The CDR3 coding sequence is TGTGCCTGGAGTGGAGGGGGGAACACTGAAGCTTTCTTT. Residues: CAWSGGGNTEAFF.

The chain has TRBV5-1 and TRBJ1-2, with 7 bases that match TRBD1. Germline loops: CDR1 SGHRS, CDR2 YFSETQ. Trimming at V came to 4 bases and at J to 6 bases, leaving 9 bases not matched to a gene. This CDR3 has 14 amino acids. CDR3 amino acids: CASSLRQGSDGYTF. As DNA, the CDR3 is TGCGCCAGCAGCCTGCGACAGGGATCGGATGGCTACACCTTC.

The V and J genes are TRBV29-1 and TRBJ1-1; 11 bases match TRBD1. The CDR3 loop spans 14 amino acids. J was trimmed by 4 bases and V by 6 bases; bases with no gene match: 7. Germline CDR1 is SQVTM and CDR2 is ANQGSEA. CDR3 in DNA: TGCAGCGTCGTCGGGACAGGGGGTTTCACTGAAGCTTTCTTT. As protein: CSVVGTGGFTEAFF.

The V gene is TRBV14, the J gene TRBJ2-5; 9 positions match TRBD1. CDR3 length: 14 residues. The V segment lost 3 bases and the J segment 4 bases; nucleotides outside the gene matches: 3. Germline V lookup: CDR1 SGHDN, CDR2 FVKESK. The CDR3 region has the DNA TGTGCCAGCAGCCAGAACAGGGGGCGAGAGACCCAGTACTTC. Protein product: CASSQNRGRETQYF.

This chain joins TRBV5-1 and TRBJ1-6, with 11 bases fitting TRBD1. Germline-derived CDR1 and CDR2 are SGHRS and YFSETQ. The CDR3 has 18 amino acids. Trimming removed 4 bases from V and 6 bases from J; junction bases left unmatched: 12. This CDR3 reads CASSLIGQGATLNSPLHF. CDR3 nucleotides: TGCGCCAGCAGCCTAATCGGACAGGGGGCCACCCTTAATTCACCCCTCCACTTT. Combining the CDR3 with reference TRBV5-1 and TRBJ1-6 gives the whole variable domain KAGVTQTPRYLIKTRGQQVTLSCSPISGHRSVSWYQQTPGQGLQFLFEYFSETQRNKGNFPGRFSGRQFSNSRSEMNVSTLELGDSALYLCASSLIGQGATLNSPLHFGNGTRLTVT.

This chain uses TRBV3-1 (or the pseudogene TRBV3-2) with TRBJ1-2, with D unclear. This CDR3 contains 15 residues. V lost 0 bases and J lost 4, with 12 bases in between. Per the germline V gene, CDR1 is LGHDT and CDR2 is YNNKEL (reference sequence). This CDR3 reads CASSQDWGALYGYTF. As DNA, the CDR3 is TGTGCCAGCAGCCAAGATTGGGGAGCCCTCTATGGCTACACCTTC.

The chain couples TRBV7-9 to TRBJ1-2; 7 bases agree with TRBD1. The CDR3 totals 16 residues. CDR1 and CDR2 from the germline V gene are SEHNR and FQNEAQ (reference sequence). The V gene end was trimmed by 1 base and the J gene end by 5 bases; junction bases not matched to a gene: 10. The CDR3 reads CASSLVSAGGRYGYTF. The CDR3 DNA reads TGTGCCAGCAGCTTAGTTTCGGCAGGGGGACGATATGGCTACACCTTC.

V and J are TRBV27 and TRBJ2-7; 10 bases align to TRBD1. The trim removed 4 bases at V and 6 bases at J, leaving 9 bases unmatched. CDR3 length: 15 residues. Germline loops: CDR1 MNHEY, CDR2 SMNVEV (reference sequence). CDR3 residues: CASSSFPGQGSEQYF. The CDR3 DNA reads TGTGCCAGCAGTTCCTTCCCGGGACAGGGGTCCGAGCAGTACTTC.

The chain recombines TRBV29-1 with TRBJ1-2, with 9 bases that match TRBD1. The J segment lost 8 bases and the V segment lost 1 base, leaving 8 bases of the junction unmatched. From germline, CDR1 is SQVTM and CDR2 ANQGSEA. The CDR3 is 14 amino acids. This CDR3 is CSVEVSGTGRGYTF. Here the CDR3 DNA reads TGCAGCGTTGAAGTCAGTGGGACAGGGAGAGGCTACACCTTC.

This rearrangement joins TRBV11-2 to TRBJ1-2, with 7 bases identical to TRBD1. The CDR3 sequence is 17 residues long. Losses at the gene ends were 0 bases for V and 0 bases for J; bases not matched to a gene: 7. Germline V gene data show CDR1 as SGHAT and CDR2 as FQNNGV. DNA of the CDR3: TGTGCCAGCAGCTTAGAACGGGACAGTACTTCTAACTATGGCTACACCTTC. Protein sequence: CASSLERDSTSNYGYTF.

This chain connects TRBV12-3 or TRBV12-4 to TRBJ2-1, with no clear D. Deletions cut 1 base from V and 8 bases from J, with 3 bases between. CDR3 length: 11 residues. This chain's CDR3 is CASSLGDEQFF. As DNA, the CDR3 is TGTGCCAGCAGTTTAGGCGATGAGCAGTTCTTC.

This CDR3 reads CASSPRLLNQPQHF. The CDR3 coding sequence is TGTGCCAGCAGTCCGAGACTGCTCAATCAGCCCCAGCATTTT. The gene calls are TRBV2 and TRBJ1-5, with D uncertain. This CDR3 contains 14 residues. Germline values: CDR1 SNHLY, CDR2 FYNNEI. The V end was cut by 5 bases, the J end by 3 bases, with 11 bases between.

V gene TRBV7-8 combines with J gene TRBJ1-2, with D unclear. The V and J ends lost 5 bases and 5 bases respectively, with 9 bases between them. Looked up from germline, CDR1 is SGHVS and CDR2 is FQNEAQ. This CDR3 is built from 12 residues. The CDR3 DNA reads as TGTGCCAGCAGCCCTCCGGGTTATGGCTACACCTTC. It yields the protein CASSPPGYGYTF.

The rearrangement joins TRBV5-1 to TRBJ2-2; D perhaps matches TRBD1 (6 bases). CDR3 length: 14 amino acids. V lost 4 bases to trimming and J lost 0 bases, with 7 bases between them. CDR1 and CDR2 (germline): SGHRS, YFSETQ. The CDR3 here is CASSRTANTGELFF. DNA of the CDR3: TGCGCCAGCAGCAGGACAGCGAACACCGGGGAGCTGTTTTTT.

The rearrangement links TRBV6-1 to TRBJ1-2; D is perhaps TRBD1 (5 bases). V gave up 1 base and J gave up 4 bases, with 10 bases separating them. This CDR3 has 14 residues. In germline, CDR1 is MNHNS, CDR2 SASEGT. The CDR3 DNA sequence: TGTGCCAGCAGTGAAGACAGGCTAGGCTATGGCTACACCTTC. It yields the protein CASSEDRLGYGYTF.

V gene TRBV13 combines with J gene TRBJ1-1; TRBD1 matches 9 bases. CDR1 is PRHDT and CDR2 is FYEKMQ in the germline V gene (reference sequence). The junction had 10 bases not matched to a gene; V was cut back by 6 bases and J by 5 bases. This CDR3 spans 15 amino acids. The CDR3 region is CASRPLQGARTEAFF. As DNA, the CDR3 is TGTGCCAGCAGGCCATTACAGGGGGCGCGAACTGAAGCTTTCTTT.